One sample yielded the 15 T cell receptor beta chains listed below, sequenced in a study of blood T cells in healthy people across ages. The authors ran a second PCR of about 6 to 12 cycles using a sample-barcoded 5' primer and a J-beta primer mix. One entry per CDR3 protein, called by TCRdb with MiXCR from the 5' RACE reads. In the table there are hundreds of thousands of distinct CDR3 sequences, just over 55% of which are singletons. Source material: blood. The origin of the receptors is a man in his forties or fifties in good health.

V and J are TRBV5-1 and TRBJ2-5, with TRBD2 matching over 8 bases. The V and J ends lost 7 bases and 11 bases, in that order; junction bases with no gene match: 13. Looked up from germline, CDR1 is SGHRS and CDR2 is YFSETQ. The CDR3 length is 13 residues. The CDR3 DNA reads as TGCGCCAGCGGCCCAGCGGGAGTAGGAGAGCAGTACTTC. Translation: CASGPAGVGEQYF.

The chain has TRBV18 and TRBJ1-1; 8 positions match TRBD1. Germline V gene sequence: CDR1 KGHSH, CDR2 LQKENI. V dropped 5 bases and J dropped 1; count of bases not matched to a gene: 9. This CDR3 is built from 16 residues. The CDR3 region has the DNA TGTGCCAGCTCATCTGGACAGGGTGAATGGAACACTGAAGCTTTCTTT. It specifies CASSSGQGEWNTEAFF.

This chain uses TRBV11-2 with TRBJ2-5; no clear D gene. The germline V gene encodes CDR1 SGHAT and CDR2 FQNNGV. The CDR3 is 13 amino acids. The V and J ends lost 5 bases and 3 bases respectively, with 10 bases between them. The CDR3 spells CASSLPNKETQYF. CDR3 nucleotides: TGTGCCAGCAGCCTCCCCAATAAAGAGACCCAGTACTTC. The full variable domain, in which reference TRBV11-2 and TRBJ2-5 provide the parts outside the CDR3, is EAGVAQSPRYKIIEKRQSVAFWCNPISGHATLYWYQQILGQGPKLLIQFQNNGVVDDSQLPKDRFSAERLKGVDSTLKIQPAKLEDSAVYLCASSLPNKETQYFGPGTRLLVL.

J is TRBJ2-7 and V is TRBV19; perhaps TRBD2 as D (5 bases). CDR3 size: 13 residues. V was pared by 9 bases and J by 0 bases, with 12 bases between. Germline V gene lookup returns CDR1 LNHDA and CDR2 SQIVND (reference sequence). The CDR3 nucleotides read TGTGCCAGCCGCGGGCGACCCTCCTACGAGCAGTACTTC. Amino acids: CASRGRPSYEQYF.

This clonotype was observed a handful of times. CDR3 protein: CASSLGVLGQYF. CDR3 nucleotide sequence: TGTGCCAGCAGCTTAGGTGTACTAGGGCAGTATTTT. The rearrangement links TRBV7-9 to TRBJ2-3; the D gene is possibly TRBD2 (5 bases). V was shortened by 1 base and J by 11 bases, with 10 bases between the two germline ends. The CDR3 contains 12 residues. CDR1 is SEHNR, CDR2 FQNEAQ, per germline (reference sequence).

This rearrangement joins TRBV7-8 to TRBJ2-7; maybe TRBD2 (5 bases). The V end lost 1 base, the J end lost 7 bases, and 23 bases lay between the germline ends. Germline V lookup: CDR1 SGHVS, CDR2 FQNEAQ. The CDR3 is made up of 17 amino acids. The CDR3 is CASSLVASAVLFGEQYF. The CDR3 DNA reads TGTGCCAGCAGCTTAGTAGCGTCCGCGGTGTTGTTCGGAGAGCAGTACTTC. Together with reference TRBV7-8 and TRBJ2-7, the CDR3 gives the full variable domain: GAGVSQSPRYKVAKRGQDVALRCDPISGHVSLFWYQQALGQGPEFLTYFQNEAQLDKSGLPSDRFFAERPEGSVSTLKIQRTQQEDSAVYLCASSLVASAVLFGEQYFGPGTRLTVT.

This clonotype was observed a handful of times. V usage is TRBV11-2 and J usage is TRBJ1-2; unclear D gene. The CDR3 runs 13 residues. V shed 0 bases and J shed 7 bases, with 9 bases lying between them. Per the germline V gene, CDR1 is SGHAT and CDR2 is FQNNGV. CDR3 loop: CASSLDFGGGYTF. The CDR3 nucleotides are TGTGCCAGCAGCTTAGATTTTGGAGGTGGCTACACCTTC.

V usage is TRBV30 and J usage is TRBJ2-1; no reliable D call. Deletions cut 3 bases from V and 8 bases from J, with 11 bases between. Germline lookup yields CDR1 GTSNPN and CDR2 SVGIG (reference sequence). CDR3 size: 12 residues. The CDR3 nucleotides read TGTGCCTGGAGGAAGGGCGTTTATGAGCAGTTCTTC. Its translation is CAWRKGVYEQFF.

CDR3 coding DNA: TGTGCCAGCAGCTTAGTTCTCGACTATGTGGAGACCCAGTACTTC. Its protein is CASSLVLDYVETQYF. The chain has TRBV11-3 and TRBJ2-5; D may be TRBD2 (5 bases). Trimming stripped 1 base from V and 5 bases from J, with 14 bases between. This CDR3 contains 15 residues. The germline V gene has CDR1 SGHNT and CDR2 YENEEA.

The sample holds a few counts of this clonotype. J is TRBJ2-7 and V is TRBV4-1; weak D call: TRBD2 (6 bases). The CDR3 contains 15 residues. Trimming removed 3 bases from V and 1 base from J, with 13 bases in between. Germline CDR1 reads MGHRA; CDR2 reads YSYEKL. The CDR3 spells CASSQVLAQSYEQYF. The CDR3 DNA sequence: TGCGCCAGCAGCCAGGTCCTAGCGCAATCCTACGAGCAGTACTTC.

This clonotype appeared a few times. This chain uses TRBV2 with TRBJ2-1, with 13 bases fitting TRBD2. The ends lost 6 bases at V and 9 bases at J; junction bases unmatched: 8. The CDR3 totals 15 residues. Germline V gives CDR1 SNHLY, CDR2 FYNNEI. Here the CDR3 reads CASRQGTSGMGEQFF. CDR3 coding DNA: TGTGCCAGCAGACAAGGGACTAGCGGGATGGGTGAGCAGTTCTTC.

This clonotype was picked up a small number of times. V gene TRBV6-6 combines with J gene TRBJ2-7; no definite D call. The germline V and J ends were trimmed by 6 bases and 6 bases, with 9 bases remaining between them. CDR3 size: 11 residues. Germline V lookup: CDR1 MNHNY, CDR2 SVGAGI (reference sequence). The CDR3 loop is CASRTDLEQYF. CDR3 DNA sequence: TGTGCCAGCAGGACTGACCTCGAGCAGTACTTC.

The count of this clonotype is one. The junction does not match germline at one end; this may be a read error. V gene TRBV9 combines with J gene TRBJ2-3, with unresolved D. The CDR3 extends over 16 amino acids. Germline V gene lookup returns CDR1 SGDLS and CDR2 YYNGEE. The CDR3 is CANSKGPVVYTDTQYF. As DNA, the CDR3 is TGTGCCAACAGCAAAGGACCCGTAGTTTATACAGATACGCAGTATTTT.

J is TRBJ2-5 and V is TRBV5-1, with 7 bases aligning to TRBD2. With V trimmed by 4 bases and J by 1 base, 7 bases remained unmatched. Germline V gene data show CDR1 as SGHRS and CDR2 as YFSETQ. The CDR3 is made up of 15 amino acids. This CDR3 is CASSVGGLSQETQYF. The DNA of the CDR3 is TGCGCCAGCAGCGTGGGAGGGTTGAGCCAAGAGACCCAGTACTTC.

The gene calls are TRBV2 and TRBJ2-1; possible D gene TRBD1, 6 bases. The CDR3 has 14 amino acids. Germline V gene sequence: CDR1 SNHLY, CDR2 FYNNEI. Trimming took 3 bases from V and 4 from J, leaving 10 bases between them. CDR3 loop: CASSDHGQYNEQFF. CDR3 nucleotides: TGTGCCAGCAGTGATCATGGACAGTACAATGAGCAGTTCTTC.